This T cell receptor beta chain appears in the sequencing data of a study of blood T cell repertoires in COVID-19. Study in general: Whether acute or convalescent, the COVID-19 samples came from the United States, Italy and Spain. In each case, the material was cDNA or gDNA derived from T cells, B-cell-depleted T cells, or PBMCs.

V gave up 4 bases and J gave up 1 base, with 10 bases separating them. Germline loops: CDR1 SQVTM, CDR2 ANQGSEA. The CDR3 covers 13 residues. Original methodology: It was from reference gene primer amplification that nucleated cell counts were estimated. This table comes from immunoSEQ multiplex PCR, and its TCRdb copy is limited to in-frame clones, with some not included. V, J and clone size are those of that table, while D and trimming were read from the DNA. The sample records about 200,000 clones, under 90% being singletons. This chain links TRBV29-1 with TRBJ2-5, with TRBD1 as a possible D gene (6 bases). The receptor was derived from a man aged 55 to 69 with acute or convalescent COVID-19. Sequencing input: peripheral blood. CDR3 nucleotides: TGCAGCGTTGTAACAGGGCCCCAAGAGACCCAGTACTTC. The encoded protein is CSVVTGPQETQYF.